This record looks at one TCR beta chain sequence and its context. The antigen remains unidentified. The entry originates in a study of cytomegalovirus exposure and HLA in healthy donors. Study information: Unique TCRs from HLA-typed donors, roughly 89 million of them, were held in an early data release. Study results and caveats: Diagnosis of cytomegalovirus status made by the classifier reportedly showed high specificity and sensitivity. Cytomegalovirus association was listed for about 170 TCR beta chains.

V lost 3 bases and J lost 2; bases outside the gene matches: 15. The V gene's germline CDR1 is KGHSH and CDR2 LQKENI. This CDR3 contains 18 residues. Researchers ran the PCR with 60 Vbeta and 13 Jbeta primers. Clones were sequenced by immunoSEQ multiplex PCR, and TCRdb holds only the in-frame ones, with some missing. The sample holds some 150,000 clones, around nine tenths seen once. This receptor was taken from a woman aged 30 to 39 in good health and CMV-seronegative. V gene TRBV18 combines with J gene TRBJ2-7, with 8 bases aligning to TRBD1. The sample consisted of PBMCs. The CDR3 DNA reads TGTGCCAGCTCACCCTTCCTTCTAGGGGACAGGAACACCTACGAGCAGTACTTC. This gives the protein CASSPFLLGDRNTYEQYF.